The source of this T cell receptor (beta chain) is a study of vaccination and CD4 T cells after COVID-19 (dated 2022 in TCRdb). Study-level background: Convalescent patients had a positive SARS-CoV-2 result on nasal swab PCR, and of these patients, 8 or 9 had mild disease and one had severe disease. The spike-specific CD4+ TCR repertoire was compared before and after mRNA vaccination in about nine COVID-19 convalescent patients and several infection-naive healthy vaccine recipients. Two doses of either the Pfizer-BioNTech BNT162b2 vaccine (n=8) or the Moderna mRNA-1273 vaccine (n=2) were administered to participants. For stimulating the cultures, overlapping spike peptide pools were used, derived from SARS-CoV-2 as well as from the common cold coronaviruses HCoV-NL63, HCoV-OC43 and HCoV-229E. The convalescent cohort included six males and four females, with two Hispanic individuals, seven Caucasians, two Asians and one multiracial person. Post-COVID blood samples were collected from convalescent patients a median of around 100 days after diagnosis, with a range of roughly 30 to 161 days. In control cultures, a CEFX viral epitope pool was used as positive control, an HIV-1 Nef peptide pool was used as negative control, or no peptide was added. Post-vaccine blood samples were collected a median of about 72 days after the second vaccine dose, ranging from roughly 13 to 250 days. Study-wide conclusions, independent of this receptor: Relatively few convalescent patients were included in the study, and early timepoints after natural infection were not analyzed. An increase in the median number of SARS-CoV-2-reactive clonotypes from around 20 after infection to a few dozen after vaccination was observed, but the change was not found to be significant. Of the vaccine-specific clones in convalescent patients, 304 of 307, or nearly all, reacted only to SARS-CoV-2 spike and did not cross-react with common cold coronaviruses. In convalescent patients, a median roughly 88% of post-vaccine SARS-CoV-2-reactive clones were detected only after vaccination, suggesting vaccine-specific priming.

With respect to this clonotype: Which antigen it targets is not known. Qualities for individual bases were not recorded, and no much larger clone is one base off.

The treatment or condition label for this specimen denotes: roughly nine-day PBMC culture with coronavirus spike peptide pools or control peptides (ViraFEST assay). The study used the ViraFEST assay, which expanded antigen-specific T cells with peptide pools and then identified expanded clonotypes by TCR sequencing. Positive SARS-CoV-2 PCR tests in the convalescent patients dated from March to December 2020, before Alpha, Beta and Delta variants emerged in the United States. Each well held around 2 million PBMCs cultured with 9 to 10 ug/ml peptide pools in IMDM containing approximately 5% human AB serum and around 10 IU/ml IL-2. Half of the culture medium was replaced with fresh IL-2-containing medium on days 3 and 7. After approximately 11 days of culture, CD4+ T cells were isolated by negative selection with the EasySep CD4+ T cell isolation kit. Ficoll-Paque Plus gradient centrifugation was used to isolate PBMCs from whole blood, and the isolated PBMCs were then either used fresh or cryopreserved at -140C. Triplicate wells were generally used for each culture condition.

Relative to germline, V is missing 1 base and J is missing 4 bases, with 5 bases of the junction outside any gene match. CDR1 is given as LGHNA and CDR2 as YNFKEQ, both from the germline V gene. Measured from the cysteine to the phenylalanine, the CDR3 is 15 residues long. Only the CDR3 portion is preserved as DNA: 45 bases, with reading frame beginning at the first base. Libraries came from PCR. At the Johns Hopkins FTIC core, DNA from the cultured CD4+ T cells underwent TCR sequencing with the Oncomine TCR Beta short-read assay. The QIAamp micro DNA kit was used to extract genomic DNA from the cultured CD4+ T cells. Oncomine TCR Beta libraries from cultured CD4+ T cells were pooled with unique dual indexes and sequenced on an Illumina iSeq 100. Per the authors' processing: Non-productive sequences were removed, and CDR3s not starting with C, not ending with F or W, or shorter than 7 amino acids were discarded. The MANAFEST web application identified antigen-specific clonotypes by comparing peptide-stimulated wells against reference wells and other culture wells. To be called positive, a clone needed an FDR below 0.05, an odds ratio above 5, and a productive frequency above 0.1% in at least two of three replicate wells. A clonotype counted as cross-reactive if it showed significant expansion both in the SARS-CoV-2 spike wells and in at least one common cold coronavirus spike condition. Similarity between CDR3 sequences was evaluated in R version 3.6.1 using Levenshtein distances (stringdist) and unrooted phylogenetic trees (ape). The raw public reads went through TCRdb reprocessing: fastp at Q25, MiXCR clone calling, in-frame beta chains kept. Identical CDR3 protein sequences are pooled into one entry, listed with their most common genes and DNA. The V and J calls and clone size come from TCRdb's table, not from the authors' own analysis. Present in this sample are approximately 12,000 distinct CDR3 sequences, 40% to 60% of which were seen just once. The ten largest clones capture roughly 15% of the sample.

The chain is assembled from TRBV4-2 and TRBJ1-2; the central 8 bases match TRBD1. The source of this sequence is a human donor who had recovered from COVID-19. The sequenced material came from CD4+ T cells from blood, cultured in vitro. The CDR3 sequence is CASSQAVQGAYGYTF. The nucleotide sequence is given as TGTGCCAGCAGCCAAGCCGTGCAGGGGGCCTATGGCTACACCTTC.